This TCR beta chain was sequenced in a study of T cells in Graves' hyperthyroidism and ophthalmopathy. Cells are PBMCs isolated from approximately 9.2 ml of fresh blood. Amplification yielded TCR beta CDR3 regions, with RNA transcripts as the source. First-round RT-PCR of the TCR CDR3 relied on the HTBI primer set. One entry per CDR3 protein, called by TCRdb with MiXCR from the multiplex PCR reads. This table holds hundreds of thousands of distinct CDR3 sequences, roughly 24% found once. This clonotype was picked up many times. Germline V gives CDR1 MGHRA, CDR2 YSYEKL. Trimming left V 4 bases short and J 0 bases short, with 13 bases between. This CDR3 has 15 residues.

The sequencing input was blood. The receptor comes from a woman aged 30 to 39 with Graves' ophthalmopathy. The chain has TRBV4-1 and TRBJ2-7; D perhaps matches TRBD1 (6 bases). CDR3 sequence (DNA): TGCGCCAGCAGCCCCCACAGGGAATCCTCCTACGAGCAGTACTTC. Its protein product is CASSPHRESSYEQYF.